Below, 2 T cell receptor beta chains from the same sample are listed, as sequenced in a study of blood T cell repertoires in COVID-19. Generated by immunoSEQ multiplex PCR, the TCRdb table keeps only in-frame clones and is missing some. The sample carries around 200,000 clones, 80% to 90% recorded once. Sample: peripheral blood. Receptor source: a man between 60 and 75 years old who had recovered from COVID-19.

The DNA of the CDR3 is TGTGCCAGCAGTCAGGCTGTAGGGAGGGACTATGGCTACACCTTC. Amino acid sequence: CASSQAVGRDYGYTF. This chain uses TRBV2 with TRBJ1-2; D is unresolved. This CDR3 is 15 amino acids long. Germline assignment: CDR1 SNHLY and CDR2 FYNNEI. V shed 5 bases and J shed 3 bases, with 16 bases lying between them.

This chain connects TRBV15 to TRBJ1-2, with no clear D. The CDR3 length is 12 residues. The V end was cut by 1 base, the J end by 4 bases, with 4 bases between. The germline gives CDR1 LNHNV, CDR2 YYDKDF (reference sequence). CDR3 protein: CATSRASYGYTF. In DNA form, the CDR3 reads TGTGCCACCAGCAGAGCGAGCTATGGCTACACCTTC.